This record concerns one T cell receptor beta chain sequence. What it recognizes is unknown. The CDR3 spans 14 residues. Germline CDR1 and CDR2: DFQATT and SNEGSKA (reference sequence). The V end lost 3 bases, the J end lost 2 bases, and 13 bases lay between the germline ends. TCR beta libraries were prepared from cDNA with unique molecular identifiers. It was from roughly 1 to 10 million T cells that 530,000 or so cDNA molecules came. TCRdb ran MiXCR on the PCR reads and lists one entry per CDR3 protein. This table holds about 820,000 distinct CDR3 sequences, roughly 50% found once. These data originate in a study of post-analysis software for immune sequencing data. About the study: Included courses were relapsing-remitting and secondary progressive multiple sclerosis; progressive-relapsing multiple sclerosis was also included. Study-wide points: Under the F measure, samples that were prepared in one batch clustered strongly together. Patients showed TRBV5-6, TRBV5-1 and TRBV20-1 among a handful of TRBV segments more frequent than in controls. Normalized Chao1 diversity was significantly lower in multiple sclerosis patients than in controls.

The gene calls are TRBV20-1 and TRBJ1-2, with D uncertain. The specimen was blood. The receptor comes from a girl aged 5 to 17 with multiple sclerosis. The CDR3 region is CSASVREENYGYTF. CDR3 DNA sequence: TGCAGTGCTAGCGTCCGGGAGGAGAACTATGGCTACACCTTC.